This TCR beta chain was obtained from a study of CD8 T cells in ankylosing spondylitis. Study findings and constraints: Clones linked with disease were CD8+ and fairly uncommon in the peripheral blood. It was reported that disease-linked clones were significantly enriched in matched ankylosing spondylitis synovial fluid. Previously reported in reactive arthritis synovial fluid and blood were some of the motif variants.

Concerning this clonotype: What it recognizes is unknown.

In making TCR beta libraries, quantitative 5'-RACE with molecular barcodes was used. TCRdb re-derived calls from the 5' RACE reads in MiXCR, one entry per CDR3 protein. There are 200,000 to 300,000 distinct CDR3 sequences in the sample; 30% to 35% occur only once, and about 4.2% lies in the top ten. V lost 7 bases and J lost 4; bases outside the gene matches: 5. The V gene's germline CDR1 is SQVTM and CDR2 ANQGSEA. CDR3 length: 12 residues. This sequence was found in a male donor with ankylosing spondylitis or in good health (not recorded which). The sample comprised blood, either unsorted or a sorted T cell fraction (not recorded which). This sequence joins TRBV29-1 and TRBJ2-7; TRBD1 matches at 9 bases. This CDR3 is CSGGQGLYEQYF. CDR3 bases: TGCAGCGGAGGACAGGGGCTGTACGAGCAGTACTTC.